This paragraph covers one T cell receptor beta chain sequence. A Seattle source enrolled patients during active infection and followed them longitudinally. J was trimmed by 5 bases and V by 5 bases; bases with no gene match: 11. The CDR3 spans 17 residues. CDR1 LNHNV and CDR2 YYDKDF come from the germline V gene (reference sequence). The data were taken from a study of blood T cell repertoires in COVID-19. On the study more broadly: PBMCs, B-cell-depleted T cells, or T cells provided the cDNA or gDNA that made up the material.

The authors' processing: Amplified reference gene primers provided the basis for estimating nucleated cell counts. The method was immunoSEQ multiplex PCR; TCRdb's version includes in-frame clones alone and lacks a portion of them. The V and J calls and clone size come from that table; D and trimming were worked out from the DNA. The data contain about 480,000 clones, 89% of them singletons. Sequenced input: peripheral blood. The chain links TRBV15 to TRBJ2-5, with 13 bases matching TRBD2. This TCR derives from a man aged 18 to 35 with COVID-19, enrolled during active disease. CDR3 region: CATSGGTSGTLLETQYF. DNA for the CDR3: TGTGCCACCAGCGGCGGGACTAGCGGGACCCTTTTGGAGACCCAGTACTTC.